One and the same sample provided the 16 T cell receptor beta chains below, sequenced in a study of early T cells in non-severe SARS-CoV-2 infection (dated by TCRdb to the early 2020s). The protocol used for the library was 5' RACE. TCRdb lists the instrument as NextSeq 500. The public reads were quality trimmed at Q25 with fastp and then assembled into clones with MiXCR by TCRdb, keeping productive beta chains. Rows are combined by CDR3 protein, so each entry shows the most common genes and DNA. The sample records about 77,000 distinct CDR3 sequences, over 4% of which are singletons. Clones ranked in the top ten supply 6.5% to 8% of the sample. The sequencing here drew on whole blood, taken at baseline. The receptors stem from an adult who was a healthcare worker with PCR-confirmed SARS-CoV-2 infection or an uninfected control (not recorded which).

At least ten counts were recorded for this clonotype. The CDR3 is CASSPLGASGMRDGELFF. The CDR3 nucleotides read TGTGCCAGCAGCCCTCTGGGGGCTAGCGGGATGCGGGACGGGGAGCTGTTTTTT. The chain links TRBV11-2 to TRBJ2-2, with 9 nucleotides matching TRBD2. The CDR3 spans 18 residues. Germline-derived CDR1 and CDR2 are SGHAT and FQNNGV. Germline trimming cut 5 bases from V and 7 bases from J; bases unmatched to any gene: 17.

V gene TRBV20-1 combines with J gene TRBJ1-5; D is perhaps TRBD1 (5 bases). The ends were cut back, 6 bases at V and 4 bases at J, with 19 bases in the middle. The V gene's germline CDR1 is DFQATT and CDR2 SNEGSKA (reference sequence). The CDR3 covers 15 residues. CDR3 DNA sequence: TGCAGTGCCCACCTTGGGGGATGGGGGAATCAGCCCCAGCATTTT. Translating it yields CSAHLGGWGNQPQHF.

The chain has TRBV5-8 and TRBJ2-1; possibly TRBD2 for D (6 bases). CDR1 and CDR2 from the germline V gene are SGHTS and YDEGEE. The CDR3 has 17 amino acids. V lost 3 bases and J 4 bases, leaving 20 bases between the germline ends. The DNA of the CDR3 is TGTGCCAGCAGCTCTTCGTATGTGCGGGGAAGATACAATGAGCAGTTCTTC. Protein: CASSSSYVRGRYNEQFF.

The CDR3 DNA follows: TGTGCCAGCAGCTTAGGGGGGGTGACTGAAGCTTTCTTT. It specifies CASSLGGVTEAFF. The V call is TRBV7-6, the J call TRBJ1-1; TRBD1 is a possible D gene (5 bases). This CDR3 has 13 residues. Germline lookup yields CDR1 SGHVS and CDR2 FNYEAQ. Deletions cut 1 base from V and 5 bases from J, with 8 bases between.

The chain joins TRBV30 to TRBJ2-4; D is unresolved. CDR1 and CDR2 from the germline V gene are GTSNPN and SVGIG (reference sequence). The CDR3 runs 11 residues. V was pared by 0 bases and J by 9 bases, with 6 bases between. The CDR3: CAWSVQSIQYF. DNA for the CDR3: TGTGCCTGGAGTGTACAAAGCATTCAGTACTTC. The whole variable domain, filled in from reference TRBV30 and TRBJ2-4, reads SQTIHQWPATLVQPVGSPLSLECTVEGTSNPNLYWYRQAAGRGLQLLFYSVGIGQISSEVPQNLSASRPQDRQFILSSKKLLLSDSGFYLCAWSVQSIQYFGAGTRLSVL.

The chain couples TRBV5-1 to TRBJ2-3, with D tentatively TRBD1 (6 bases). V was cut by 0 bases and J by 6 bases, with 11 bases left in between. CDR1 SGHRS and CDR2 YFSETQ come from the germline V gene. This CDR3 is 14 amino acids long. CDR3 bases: TGCGCCAGCAGCTTGGCTGGGGGCGGTGATACGCAGTATTTT. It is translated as CASSLAGGGDTQYF.

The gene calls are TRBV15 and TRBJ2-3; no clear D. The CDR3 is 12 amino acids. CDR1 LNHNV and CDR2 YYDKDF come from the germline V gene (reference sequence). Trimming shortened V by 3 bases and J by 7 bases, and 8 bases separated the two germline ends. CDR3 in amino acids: CATSRDQNTQYF. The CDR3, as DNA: TGTGCCACCAGCAGGGACCAAAATACGCAGTATTTT. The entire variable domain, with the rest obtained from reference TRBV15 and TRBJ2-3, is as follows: DAMVIQNPRYQVTQFGKPVTLSCSQTLNHNVMYWYQQKSSQAPKLLFHYYDKDFNNEADTPDNFQSRRPNTSFCFLDIRSPGLGDTAMYLCATSRDQNTQYFGPGTRLTVL.

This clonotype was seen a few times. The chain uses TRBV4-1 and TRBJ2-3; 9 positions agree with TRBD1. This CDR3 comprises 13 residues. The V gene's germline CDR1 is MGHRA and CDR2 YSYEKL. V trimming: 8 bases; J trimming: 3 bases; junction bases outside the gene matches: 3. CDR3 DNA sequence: TGCGCCAGCGGGACAGGGAGTACAGATACGCAGTATTTT. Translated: CASGTGSTDTQYF.

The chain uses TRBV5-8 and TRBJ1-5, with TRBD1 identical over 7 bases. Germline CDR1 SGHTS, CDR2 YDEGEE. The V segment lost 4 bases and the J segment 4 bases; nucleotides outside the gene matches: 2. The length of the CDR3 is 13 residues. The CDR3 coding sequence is TGTGCCAGCAGCGCGGACAGGAATCAGCCCCAGCATTTT. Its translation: CASSADRNQPQHF.

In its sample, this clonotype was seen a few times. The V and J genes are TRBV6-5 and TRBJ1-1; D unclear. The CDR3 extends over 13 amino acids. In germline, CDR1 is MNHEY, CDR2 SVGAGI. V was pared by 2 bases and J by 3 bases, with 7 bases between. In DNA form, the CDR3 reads TGTGCCAGCAGTTACAGGGCTGACACTGAAGCTTTCTTT. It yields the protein CASSYRADTEAFF.

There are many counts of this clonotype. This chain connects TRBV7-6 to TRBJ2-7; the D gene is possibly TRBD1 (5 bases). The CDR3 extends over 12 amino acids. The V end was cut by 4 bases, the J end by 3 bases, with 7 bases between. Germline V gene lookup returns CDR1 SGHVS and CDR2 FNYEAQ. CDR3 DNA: TGTGCCAGCAGCTCAGGGAACTACGAGCAGTACTTC. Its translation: CASSSGNYEQYF.

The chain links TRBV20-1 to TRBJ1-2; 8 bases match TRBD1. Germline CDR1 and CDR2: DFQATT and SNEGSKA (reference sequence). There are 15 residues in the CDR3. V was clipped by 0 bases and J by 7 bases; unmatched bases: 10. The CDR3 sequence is CSARDPQGAGLGYTF. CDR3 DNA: TGCAGTGCTAGAGATCCCCAGGGGGCAGGCCTTGGCTACACCTTC.

CDR3 nucleotide sequence: TGTGCCAGCAGCCGCACCGGACTCCTCACAGATACGCAGTATTTT. Translated, it gives CASSRTGLLTDTQYF. The chain uses TRBV11-3 and TRBJ2-3; tentative D call: TRBD2 (5 bases). The CDR3 extends over 15 amino acids. The germline V gene has CDR1 SGHNT and CDR2 YENEEA. Trimming left V 5 bases short and J 2 bases short, with 14 bases between.

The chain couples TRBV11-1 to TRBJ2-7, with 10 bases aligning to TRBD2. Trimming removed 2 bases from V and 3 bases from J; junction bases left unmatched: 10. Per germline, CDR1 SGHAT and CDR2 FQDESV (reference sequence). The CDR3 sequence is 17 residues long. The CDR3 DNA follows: TGTGCCAGCAGCTTAAGAGGGCTAGCGGGAGACCACTACGAGCAGTACTTC. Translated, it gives CASSLRGLAGDHYEQYF. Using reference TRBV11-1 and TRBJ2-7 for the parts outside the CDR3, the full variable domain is EAEVAQSPRYKITEKSQAVAFWCDPISGHATLYWYRQILGQGPELLVQFQDESVVDDSQLPKDRFSAERLKGVDSTLKIQPAELGDSAMYLCASSLRGLAGDHYEQYFGPGTRLTVT.

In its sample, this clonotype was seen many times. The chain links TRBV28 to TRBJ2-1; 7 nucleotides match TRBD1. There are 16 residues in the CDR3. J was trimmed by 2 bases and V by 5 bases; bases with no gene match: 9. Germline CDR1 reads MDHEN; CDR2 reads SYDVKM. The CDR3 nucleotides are TGTGCCAGCAGTACCCCACCGGGACAGCCCTACAATGAGCAGTTCTTC. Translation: CASSTPPGQPYNEQFF.

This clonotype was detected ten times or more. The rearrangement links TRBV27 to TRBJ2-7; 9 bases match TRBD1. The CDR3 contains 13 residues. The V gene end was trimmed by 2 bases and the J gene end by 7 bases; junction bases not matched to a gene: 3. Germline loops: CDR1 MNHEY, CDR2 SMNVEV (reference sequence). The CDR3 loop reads CASSLTGGREQYF. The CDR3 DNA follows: TGTGCCAGCAGTTTAACAGGGGGCAGAGAGCAGTACTTC.